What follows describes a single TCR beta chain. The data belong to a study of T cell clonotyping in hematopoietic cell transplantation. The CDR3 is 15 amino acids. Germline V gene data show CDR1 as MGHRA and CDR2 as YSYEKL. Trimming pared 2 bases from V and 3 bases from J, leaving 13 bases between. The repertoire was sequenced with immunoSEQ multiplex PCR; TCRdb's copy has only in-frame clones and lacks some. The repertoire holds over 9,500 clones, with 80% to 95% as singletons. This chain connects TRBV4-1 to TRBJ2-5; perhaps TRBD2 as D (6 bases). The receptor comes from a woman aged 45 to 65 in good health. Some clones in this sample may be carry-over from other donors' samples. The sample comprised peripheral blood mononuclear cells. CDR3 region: CASSQRDLGEETQYF. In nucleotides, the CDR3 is TGCGCCAGCAGCCAAAGGGACTTGGGGGAAGAGACCCAGTACTTC.